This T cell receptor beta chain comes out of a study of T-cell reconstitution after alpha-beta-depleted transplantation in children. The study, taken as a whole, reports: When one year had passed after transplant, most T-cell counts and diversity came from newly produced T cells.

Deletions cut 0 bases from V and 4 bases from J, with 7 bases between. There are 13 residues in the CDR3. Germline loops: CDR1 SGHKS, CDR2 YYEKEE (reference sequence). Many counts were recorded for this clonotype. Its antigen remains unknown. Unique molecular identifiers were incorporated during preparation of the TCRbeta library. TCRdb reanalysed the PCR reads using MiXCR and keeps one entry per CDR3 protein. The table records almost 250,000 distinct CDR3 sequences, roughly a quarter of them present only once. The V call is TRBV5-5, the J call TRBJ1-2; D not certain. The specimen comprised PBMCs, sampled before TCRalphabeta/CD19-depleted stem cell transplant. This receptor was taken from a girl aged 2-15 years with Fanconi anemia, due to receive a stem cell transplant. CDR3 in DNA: TGTGCCAGCAGCTTGGGCACGTCCTATGGCTACACCTTC. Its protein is CASSLGTSYGYTF.